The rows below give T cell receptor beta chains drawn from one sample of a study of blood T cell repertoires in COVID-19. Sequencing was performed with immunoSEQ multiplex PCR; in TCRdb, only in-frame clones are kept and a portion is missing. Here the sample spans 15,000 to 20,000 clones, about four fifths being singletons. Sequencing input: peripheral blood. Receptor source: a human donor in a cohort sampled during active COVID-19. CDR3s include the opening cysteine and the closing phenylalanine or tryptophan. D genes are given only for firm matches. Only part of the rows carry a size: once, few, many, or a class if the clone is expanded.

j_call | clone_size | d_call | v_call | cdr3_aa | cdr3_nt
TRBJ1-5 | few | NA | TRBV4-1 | CASSQDRGSLGQPQHF | TGCGCCAGCAGCCAAGATCGGGGGTCGTTGGGACAGCCCCAGCATTTT
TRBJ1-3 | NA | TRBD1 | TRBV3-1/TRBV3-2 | CASSQSRDRVFSGNTIYF | TGTGCCAGCAGCCAGTCCCGGGACAGGGTCTTCTCTGGAAACACCATATATTTT
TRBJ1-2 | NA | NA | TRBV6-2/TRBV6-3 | CASSYSLGRANYGYTF | TGTGCCAGCAGTTACTCCTTAGGGAGGGCTAACTATGGCTACACCTTC
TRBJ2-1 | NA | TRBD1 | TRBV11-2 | CATSNEGGIGSYNEQFF | TGTGCCACCTCCAATGAAGGGGGCATAGGCTCCTACAATGAGCAGTTCTTC
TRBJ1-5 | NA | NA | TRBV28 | CASSPWGSSNQPQHF | TGTGCCAGCAGCCCATGGGGCAGCAGCAATCAGCCCCAGCATTTT
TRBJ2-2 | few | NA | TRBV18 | CASPSGDTGELFF | TGTGCCAGCCCGTCGGGGGACACCGGGGAGCTGTTTTTT
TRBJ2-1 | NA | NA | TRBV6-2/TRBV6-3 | CASSPSGFTYNEQFF | TGTGCCAGCAGTCCCAGCGGTTTTACCTACAATGAGCAGTTCTTC
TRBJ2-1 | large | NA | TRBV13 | CASSFGAELNEQFF | TGTGCCAGCAGCTTTGGGGCAGAACTAAATGAGCAGTTCTTC
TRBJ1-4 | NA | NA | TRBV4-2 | CASSQQGDRTNEKLFF | TGTGCCAGCAGCCAACAAGGGGATCGGACTAATGAAAAACTGTTTTTT
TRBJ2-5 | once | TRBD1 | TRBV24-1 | CATSDLGTGDGETQYF | TGTGCCACCAGTGATTTGGGGACAGGGGATGGAGAGACCCAGTACTTC
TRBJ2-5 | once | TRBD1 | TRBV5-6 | CASSGTVQETQYF | TGTGCCAGCAGCGGGACAGTTCAAGAGACCCAGTACTTC
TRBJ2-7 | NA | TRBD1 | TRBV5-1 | CASSLGGTGTYEQYF | TGCGCCAGCAGCTTGGGGGGGACAGGAACCTACGAGCAGTACTTC
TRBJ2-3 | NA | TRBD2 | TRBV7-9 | CASSTSGGTDTQYF | TGTGCCAGCAGCACGAGCGGGGGCACAGATACGCAGTATTTT
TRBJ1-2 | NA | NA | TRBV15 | CATSTIGRVRGYTF | TGTGCCACCAGCACGATTGGCAGGGTGCGTGGCTACACCTTC
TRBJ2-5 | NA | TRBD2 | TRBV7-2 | CASSSLGLAGYMETQYF | TGTGCCAGCAGCTCCCTAGGACTAGCGGGGTATATGGAGACCCAGTACTTC
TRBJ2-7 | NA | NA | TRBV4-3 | CASSQDPRGEQYF | TGCGCCAGCAGCCAAGATCCACGGGGGGAGCAGTACTTC
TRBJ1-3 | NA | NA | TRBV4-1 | CASSQDPPGFGNTIYF | TGCGCCAGCAGCCAAGATCCTCCAGGGTTCGGAAACACCATATATTTT
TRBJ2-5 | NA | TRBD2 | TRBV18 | CASSRSGSQETQYF | TGTGCCAGCTCACGTAGCGGGTCGCAAGAGACCCAGTACTTC
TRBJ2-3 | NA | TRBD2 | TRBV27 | CASSLTIAGGQYF | TGTGCCAGCAGTTTGACGATAGCGGGGGGACAGTATTTT
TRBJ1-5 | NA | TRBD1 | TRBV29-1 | CSVATGVNQPQHF | TGCAGCGTTGCAACAGGGGTAAATCAGCCCCAGCATTTT
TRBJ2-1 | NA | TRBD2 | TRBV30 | CAWSGLAGLYEQFF | TGTGCCTGGTCGGGACTAGCGGGCCTCTATGAGCAGTTCTTC
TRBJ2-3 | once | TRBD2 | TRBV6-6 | CASSQTSGDTDTQYF | TGTGCCAGCAGTCAGACTAGCGGGGACACAGATACGCAGTATTTT
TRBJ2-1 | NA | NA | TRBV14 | CASSQETRGGYNEQFF | TGTGCCAGCAGCCAAGAGACAAGGGGGGGGTACAATGAGCAGTTCTTC
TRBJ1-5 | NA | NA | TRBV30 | CAWSVRDNQPQHF | TGTGCCTGGAGTGTCCGAGACAATCAGCCCCAGCATTTT
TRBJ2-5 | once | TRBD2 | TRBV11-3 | CASSPNGRGKETQYF | TGTGCCAGCAGCCCTAACGGGAGGGGGAAAGAGACCCAGTACTTC
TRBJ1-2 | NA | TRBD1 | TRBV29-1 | CSVDPGTDYGYTF | TGCAGCGTTGATCCGGGGACAGACTATGGCTACACCTTC
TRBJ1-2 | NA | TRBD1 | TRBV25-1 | CASSDVHGTGGGYTF | TGTGCCAGCAGTGACGTGCATGGGACAGGGGGCGGCTACACCTTC
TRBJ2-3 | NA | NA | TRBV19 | CASRDFLPTDTQYF | TGTGCCAGCCGGGACTTCCTTCCCACAGATACGCAGTATTTT
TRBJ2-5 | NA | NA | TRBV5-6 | CASSLNRDGETQYF | TGTGCCAGCAGCTTAAACAGGGATGGAGAGACCCAGTACTTC
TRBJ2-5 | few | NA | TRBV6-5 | CASSRERGETQYF | TGTGCCAGCAGTCGGGAGCGAGGGGAGACCCAGTACTTC
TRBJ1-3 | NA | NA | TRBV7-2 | CASSTVGLSGNTIYF | TGTGCCAGCAGCACAGTGGGCCTCTCTGGAAACACCATATATTTT
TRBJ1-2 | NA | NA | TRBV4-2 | CASSQDTGTNYGYTF | TGTGCCAGCAGCCAAGATACAGGAACTAACTATGGCTACACCTTC
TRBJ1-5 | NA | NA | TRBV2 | CASSLGGGRYQPQHF | TGTGCCAGCAGTCTGGGAGGGGGGAGATATCAGCCCCAGCATTTT
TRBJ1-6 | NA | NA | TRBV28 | CASSLWQALNSPLHF | TGTGCCAGCAGTTTATGGCAGGCTCTTAATTCACCCCTCCACTTT
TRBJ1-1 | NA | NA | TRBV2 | CASSTRDTEAFF | TGTGCCAGCAGCACCAGGGACACTGAAGCTTTCTTT
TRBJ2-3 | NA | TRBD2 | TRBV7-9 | CASRITSGRGDTQYF | TGTGCCAGCAGGATAACTAGCGGGAGGGGAGATACGCAGTATTTT
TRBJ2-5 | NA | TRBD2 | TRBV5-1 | CASSWSSGQETQYF | TGCGCCAGCAGCTGGTCTAGCGGCCAAGAGACCCAGTACTTC
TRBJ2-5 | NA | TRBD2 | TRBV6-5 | CASMMAGEYQETQYF | TGTGCCAGCATGATGGCGGGGGAGTACCAAGAGACCCAGTACTTC
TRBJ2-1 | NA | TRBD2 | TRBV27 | CASSIIAGGLNEQFF | TGTGCCAGCTCCATCATAGCGGGAGGTTTGAATGAGCAGTTCTTC
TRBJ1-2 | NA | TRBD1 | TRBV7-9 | CASSVQGRSGYTF | TGTGCCAGCAGCGTACAGGGGCGGAGCGGCTACACCTTC
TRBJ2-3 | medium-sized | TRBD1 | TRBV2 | CASSPDRGADTQYF | TGTGCCAGCAGCCCGGACAGGGGGGCAGATACGCAGTATTTT
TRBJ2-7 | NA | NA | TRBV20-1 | CSASLGGTATYEQYF | TGCAGTGCTAGTCTTGGCGGGACCGCTACCTACGAGCAGTACTTC